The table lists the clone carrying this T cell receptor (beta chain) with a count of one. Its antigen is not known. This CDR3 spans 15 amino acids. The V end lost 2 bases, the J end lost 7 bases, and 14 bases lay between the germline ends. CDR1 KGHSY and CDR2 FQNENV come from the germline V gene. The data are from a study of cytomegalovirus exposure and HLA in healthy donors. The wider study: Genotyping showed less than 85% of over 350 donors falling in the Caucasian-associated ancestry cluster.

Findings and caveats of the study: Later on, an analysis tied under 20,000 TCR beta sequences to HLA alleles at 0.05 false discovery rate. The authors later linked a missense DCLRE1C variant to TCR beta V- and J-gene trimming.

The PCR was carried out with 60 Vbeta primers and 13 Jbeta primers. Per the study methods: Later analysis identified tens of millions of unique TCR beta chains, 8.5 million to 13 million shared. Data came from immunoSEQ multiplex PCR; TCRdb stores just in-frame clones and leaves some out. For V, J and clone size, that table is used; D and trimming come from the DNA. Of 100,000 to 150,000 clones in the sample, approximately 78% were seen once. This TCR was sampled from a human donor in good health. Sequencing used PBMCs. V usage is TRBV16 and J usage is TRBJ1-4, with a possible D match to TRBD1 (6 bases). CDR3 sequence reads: CASSQQGRTGEKLFF. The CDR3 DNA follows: TGTGCCAGCAGCCAACAGGGGCGTACGGGTGAAAAACTGTTTTTT.